The 23 T cell receptor beta chains reported below all come from one sample, sequenced in a study of blood T cells in healthy people across ages. Combining a sample-barcoded 5' primer with a J-beta primer mix, a second PCR ran for roughly 6 to 12 cycles. MiXCR, applied by TCRdb to the 5' RACE reads, yields one record per CDR3 protein. The data contain roughly 1.5 million distinct CDR3 sequences, 40% to 45% of them singletons. Sequenced input: blood. These receptors all come from a woman in her late teens or twenties in good health.

J is TRBJ1-2 and V is TRBV29-1; 9 nucleotides agree with TRBD1. Per the germline V gene, CDR1 is SQVTM and CDR2 is ANQGSEA. V gave up 5 bases and J gave up 11 bases; unmatched junction bases: 9. This CDR3 has 12 amino acids. CDR3 sequence reads: CSVFRTGEIYTF. CDR3 DNA: TGCAGCGTTTTCAGGACAGGGGAGATTTACACCTTC.

This clonotype has at least ten counts. This chain joins TRBV18 and TRBJ2-1; 7 nucleotides agree with TRBD2. From germline, CDR1 is KGHSH and CDR2 LQKENI. The ends lost 6 bases at V and 3 bases at J; junction bases unmatched: 8. The CDR3 is 15 amino acids. The CDR3, as DNA: TGTGCCAGCTCTCTGAGCGGGATTCGCTACAATGAGCAGTTCTTC. Its translation: CASSLSGIRYNEQFF.

The gene calls are TRBV20-1 and TRBJ2-7; D is possibly TRBD2 (6 bases). The V gene's germline CDR1 is DFQATT and CDR2 SNEGSKA (reference sequence). With 2 bases removed from V and 0 bases from J, the gap between germline ends came to 11 bases. This CDR3 is built from 14 residues. The CDR3: CSARRDFSSYEQYF. The CDR3 nucleotides read TGCAGTGCTAGAAGGGACTTTAGCTCCTACGAGCAGTACTTC.

The gene calls are TRBV5-1 and TRBJ1-2; D is uncertain. V lost 4 bases, J lost 5 bases, and 21 bases lay in between. The V gene's germline CDR1 is SGHRS and CDR2 YFSETQ. The CDR3 consists of 16 residues. CDR3 in DNA: TGCGCCAGCAGCCCCGGATACTCAAAGGAGCTTTATGGCTACACCTTC. As protein: CASSPGYSKELYGYTF.

In its sample, this clonotype was seen a few times. This sequence joins TRBV14 and TRBJ2-5; D uncertain. Germline-derived CDR1 and CDR2 are SGHDN and FVKESK. The CDR3 has 15 residues. V gave up 4 bases and J gave up 0 bases, with 12 bases separating them. The CDR3: CASSRGRTYQETQYF. CDR3 DNA: TGTGCCAGCAGCCGAGGACGGACGTACCAAGAGACCCAGTACTTC.

This clonotype was counted only a few times. This rearrangement joins TRBV7-9 to TRBJ1-6; 8 bases match TRBD1. Germline V gives CDR1 SEHNR, CDR2 FQNEAQ (reference sequence). Germline trimming cut 5 bases from V and 7 bases from J; bases unmatched to any gene: 7. The CDR3 runs 15 residues. CDR3 bases: TGTGCCAGCAGCAGGAGGGGACAGGAGAATTCACCCCTCCACTTT. Translation: CASSRRGQENSPLHF. The variable domain in full, completed from reference TRBV7-9 and TRBJ1-6, reads DTGVSQNPRHKITKRGQNVTFRCDPISEHNRLYWYRQTLGQGPEFLTYFQNEAQLEKSRLLSDRFSAERPKGSFSTLEIQRTEQGDSAMYLCASSRRGQENSPLHFGNGTRLTVT.

The rearrangement joins TRBV20-1 to TRBJ2-5, with D hard to call. The length of the CDR3 is 11 residues. Trimming cost V 3 bases and J 5 bases, with 7 bases left between them. Germline assignment: CDR1 DFQATT and CDR2 SNEGSKA (reference sequence). The CDR3 DNA reads as TGCAGTGCTAGGATTGGTGAGACCCAGTACTTC. This gives the protein CSARIGETQYF.

This clonotype was found a few times. The chain is built from TRBV6-2 or TRBV6-3 and TRBJ2-5; the D gene is possibly TRBD1 (6 bases). Trimming stripped 7 bases from V and 6 bases from J, with 15 bases between. Germline V gives CDR1 MNHEY, CDR2 SVGEGT. The CDR3 loop spans 13 amino acids. The CDR3, as DNA: TGTGCCAGCATCCAGGGGCTCACGCAGACCCAGTACTTC. As protein: CASIQGLTQTQYF.

This chain joins TRBV4-3 and TRBJ2-5, with D possibly TRBD2 on 5 matching bases. The CDR3 length is 13 residues. Germline CDR1 is LGHNA and CDR2 is YSLEER. The V end was cut by 2 bases, the J end by 11 bases, with 15 bases between. The DNA of the CDR3 is TGCGCCAGCAGCCAAACACGACTATTTGAGCAGTACTTC. Protein product: CASSQTRLFEQYF.

The J gene is TRBJ2-7, the V gene TRBV7-2; TRBD2 agrees at 8 bases. Germline loops: CDR1 SGHTA, CDR2 FQGNSA. This CDR3 has 15 amino acids. Trimming cost V 5 bases and J 2 bases; bases outside gene matches: 8. The CDR3 sequence is CASSPKTSDAYEQYF. CDR3 in DNA: TGTGCCAGCAGCCCAAAGACTAGCGATGCCTACGAGCAGTACTTC.

DNA of the CDR3: TGCAGCGCCCCCCAGGGCGACAGAGGAGATACGCAGTATTTT. Encoded protein: CSAPQGDRGDTQYF. The V and J genes are TRBV29-1 and TRBJ2-3; the D gene is possibly TRBD1 (5 bases). From germline, CDR1 is SQVTM and CDR2 ANQGSEA. Between the trimmed V and J ends, which lost 7 bases and 5 bases, there was a span of 19 bases. CDR3 length: 14 amino acids.

The rearrangement links TRBV6-2 or TRBV6-3 to TRBJ1-1, with no clear D. The CDR3 is made up of 18 amino acids. Germline V gene lookup returns CDR1 MNHEY and CDR2 SVGEGT. Trimming shortened V by 3 bases and J by 3 bases, and 23 bases separated the two germline ends. CDR3 in amino acids: CASSYTGYGSTRDTEAFF. The CDR3 bases are TGTGCCAGCAGTTATACGGGATATGGAAGTACAAGGGACACTGAAGCTTTCTTT.

The V and J genes are TRBV20-1 and TRBJ1-2, with 8 bases matching TRBD1. The V gene's germline CDR1 is DFQATT and CDR2 SNEGSKA (reference sequence). This CDR3 is 14 amino acids long. The junction had 4 bases not matched to a gene; V was cut back by 2 bases and J by 2 bases. CDR3 DNA sequence: TGCAGTGCTAGATCCAGGGGGCGAAACTATGGCTACACCTTC. This codes for CSARSRGRNYGYTF.

This clonotype was observed a handful of times. This rearrangement joins TRBV7-2 to TRBJ1-4, with D perhaps matching TRBD1 (5 bases). V was clipped by 5 bases and J by 4 bases, with 14 bases between them. Germline CDR1 reads SGHTA; CDR2 reads FQGNSA. The CDR3 loop spans 15 amino acids. Here the CDR3 DNA reads TGTGCCAGCAGCCCCCGTTACAGGCTTAATGAAAAACTGTTTTTT. It specifies CASSPRYRLNEKLFF. The full variable domain, in which reference TRBV7-2 and TRBJ1-4 provide the parts outside the CDR3, is GAGVSQSPSNKVTEKGKDVELRCDPISGHTALYWYRQSLGQGLEFLIYFQGNSAPDKSGLPSDRFSAERTGGSVSTLTIQRTQQEDSAVYLCASSPRYRLNEKLFFGSGTQLSVL.

V and J are TRBV7-2 and TRBJ2-5; D is uncertain. Looked up from germline, CDR1 is SGHTA and CDR2 is FQGNSA. Trimming left V 3 bases short and J 4 bases short, with 9 bases between. The CDR3 loop spans 13 amino acids. The CDR3 spells CASSFASRETQYF. CDR3 DNA: TGTGCCAGCAGCTTCGCCAGTAGAGAGACCCAGTACTTC.

V gene TRBV4-1 combines with J gene TRBJ2-7, with unresolved D. The CDR3 consists of 14 residues. CDR1 and CDR2 (germline): MGHRA, YSYEKL. V lost 2 bases to trimming and J lost 3 bases, with 11 bases between them. CDR3 sequence: CASSQKPGLYEQYF. The CDR3 nucleotides read TGCGCCAGCAGCCAAAAACCCGGGCTCTACGAGCAGTACTTC.

The rearrangement joins TRBV27 to TRBJ1-2, with TRBD1 identical over 8 bases. V shed 2 bases and J 0 bases; nucleotides not matched to a gene: 8. Looked up from germline, CDR1 is MNHEY and CDR2 is SMNVEV (reference sequence). The CDR3 has 17 residues. The CDR3: CASSLTPGTGSNYGYTF. The CDR3 nucleotides are TGTGCCAGCAGTTTAACCCCAGGGACAGGTTCTAACTATGGCTACACCTTC.

Points on this clonotype: A far larger clone is just one base off, so this is likely a read error. V usage is TRBV6-2 or TRBV6-3 and J usage is TRBJ2-4, with 7 bases fitting TRBD1. The DNA end is a closer match to TRBJ2-7, so the J assignment may be wrong. The V gene's germline CDR1 is MNHEY and CDR2 SVGEGT. The CDR3 extends over 12 amino acids. The CDR3 coding sequence is TGTGCCGGCAGTTGGACAGGTTACGAGCAGTACTTC. Translated, it gives CAGSWTGYEQYF.

Only a few counts were recorded for this clonotype. This chain joins TRBV12-3 or TRBV12-4 and TRBJ1-2; no definite D call. V was shortened by 7 bases and J by 4 bases, with 16 bases between the two germline ends. The CDR3 is 14 amino acids. The DNA of the CDR3 is TGTGCCAGCAATCTGGGGAGGGAGGCCTATGGCTACACCTTC. As protein: CASNLGREAYGYTF.

This sequence joins TRBV13 and TRBJ2-2; D gene uncertain. CDR3 length: 14 amino acids. Germline CDR1 is PRHDT and CDR2 is FYEKMQ (reference sequence). Trimming pared 4 bases from V and 6 bases from J, leaving 12 bases between. The DNA for the CDR3 is TGTGCCAGCAGCTCAATCATATCACCCGGGGAGCTGTTTTTT. It encodes CASSSIISPGELFF.

The V gene is TRBV24-1, the J gene TRBJ2-7, with a tentative D call TRBD2 (6 bases). Germline assignment: CDR1 KGHDR and CDR2 SFDVKD. Trimming removed 2 bases from V and 2 bases from J, with 15 bases in between. This CDR3 has 16 residues. The CDR3 loop is CATSDSGGTSPYEQYF. The DNA for the CDR3 is TGTGCCACCAGTGATTCAGGAGGGACTTCTCCCTACGAGCAGTACTTC.

CDR3 protein: CSVAGHLPNTIYF. DNA of the CDR3: TGCAGCGTGGCCGGACACCTCCCAAACACCATATATTTT. The rearrangement joins TRBV29-1 to TRBJ1-3; possible D gene TRBD1, 5 bases. CDR3 length: 13 residues. V dropped 6 bases and J dropped 6 bases, with 15 bases sitting between them. The germline CDR1 and CDR2 sequences are SQVTM and ANQGSEA.

In regard to this clonotype: A read error is possible here, since a much larger clone lies one base away. The chain employs TRBV29-1 and TRBJ2-1; possible D gene TRBD1, 5 bases. The tail of the sequence fits TRBJ2-7 better, so the J call may be wrong. The CDR3 is 15 residues long. Germline V gene sequence: CDR1 SQVTM, CDR2 ANQGSEA. CDR3 loop: CSGPTVGVSYNEQYF. The CDR3, as DNA: TGCAGCGGACCGACAGTAGGGGTGTCCTACAATGAGCAGTACTTC.